A selection of T cell receptor beta chains follows, all from one sample in a study of human T cells and chemical hapten exposure. TCRdb analysed the RACE reads with MiXCR anew, one entry per CDR3 protein. Of around 60,000 distinct CDR3 sequences in the sample, around 7% are singletons; the top ten hold over 1.5%. Specimen: whole blood, collected in connection with sensitization to the hapten diphenylcyclopropenone (DPC). Receptors originate from a woman aged 25 to 39 with alopecia areata. Some clones in this sample may be carry-over from other donors' samples. Each CDR3 is given with its conserved first and last residue. The D gene is left open where the match is weak. Clone size, where shown, is once, few, many, or a class for clones that have expanded.

j_gene: TRBJ1-1; d_gene: TRBD1; abundance: many; v_gene: TRBV2; CDR3nt: TGTGCCAGCACCGAGACAGGGAGAGGAGCTTTCTTT; CDR3aa: CASTETGRGAFF
j_gene: TRBJ2-3; d_gene: NA; abundance: many; v_gene: TRBV6-5; CDR3nt: TGTGCCAGCAGTCGCGGCATACCGAGCACAGATACGCAGTATTTT; CDR3aa: CASSRGIPSTDTQYF
j_gene: TRBJ1-2; d_gene: NA; abundance: NA; v_gene: TRBV6-5; CDR3nt: TGTGCCAGCAGTTACGCCAGGGAGGGTGGCTACACCTTC; CDR3aa: CASSYAREGGYTF
j_gene: TRBJ1-1; d_gene: NA; abundance: many; v_gene: TRBV9; CDR3nt: TGTGCCAGCAGCTCCCGACCCAGGACAGAGAAAGCTTTCTTT; CDR3aa: CASSSRPRTEKAFF
j_gene: TRBJ2-1; d_gene: NA; abundance: many; v_gene: TRBV11-3; CDR3nt: TGTGCCAGCAGCTTAGATCAATTTGAGGCGGGGCGTAGTGAGCAGTTCTTC; CDR3aa: CASSLDQFEAGRSEQFF
j_gene: TRBJ2-5; d_gene: NA; abundance: NA; v_gene: TRBV9; CDR3nt: TGTGCCAGCAGCAGGACTCAAGGGGAGACCCAGTACTTC; CDR3aa: CASSRTQGETQYF
j_gene: TRBJ1-5; d_gene: TRBD1; abundance: many; v_gene: TRBV30; CDR3nt: TGTGCCTGGAGCCTGGGACAGGGCAGTCAGCCCCAGCATTTT; CDR3aa: CAWSLGQGSQPQHF
j_gene: TRBJ2-7; d_gene: NA; abundance: NA; v_gene: TRBV2; CDR3nt: TGTGCCAGCAGTGAAAATTACGAGCAGTACTTC; CDR3aa: CASSENYEQYF
j_gene: TRBJ2-3; d_gene: TRBD2; abundance: NA; v_gene: TRBV5-6; CDR3nt: TGTGCCAGCAGCCCCCTAGCGGGAGAGAGCACAGATACGCAGTATTTT; CDR3aa: CASSPLAGESTDTQYF
j_gene: TRBJ1-3; d_gene: NA; abundance: many; v_gene: TRBV5-6; CDR3nt: TGTGCCAGCAGCTTGGCTCGGGCACATCGTGGAAACACCATATATTTT; CDR3aa: CASSLARAHRGNTIYF
j_gene: TRBJ2-2; d_gene: NA; abundance: many; v_gene: TRBV4-2; CDR3nt: TGTGCCAGCAGCCCGCGTCTGGGGGGGCAAGGCGGGGAGCTGTTTTTT; CDR3aa: CASSPRLGGQGGELFF
j_gene: TRBJ1-2; d_gene: TRBD1; abundance: many; v_gene: TRBV2; CDR3nt: TGTGCCAGCAGGCCCCCAGGGGGCAGGGGCCCTGTTGGCTACACCTTC; CDR3aa: CASRPPGGRGPVGYTF
j_gene: TRBJ2-3; d_gene: TRBD1; abundance: many; v_gene: TRBV29-1; CDR3nt: TGCAGTACGAGACAGGGGGCGCCCACAGATACGCAGTATTTT; CDR3aa: CSTRQGAPTDTQYF
j_gene: TRBJ2-1; d_gene: NA; abundance: many; v_gene: TRBV18; CDR3nt: TGTGCCAGCTCGCCTCAGGGTCATGCCATGCAGCAGTTCTTC; CDR3aa: CASSPQGHAMQQFF
j_gene: TRBJ2-3; d_gene: NA; abundance: many; v_gene: TRBV30; CDR3nt: TGTGCCTGGAGTTCACAGGGAGATACGCAGTATTTT; CDR3aa: CAWSSQGDTQYF
j_gene: TRBJ1-6; d_gene: NA; abundance: many; v_gene: TRBV20-1; CDR3nt: TGCAGTGCTCGAGATCCCCAAAGAAATTCACCCCTCCACTTT; CDR3aa: CSARDPQRNSPLHF
j_gene: TRBJ1-5; d_gene: NA; abundance: many; v_gene: TRBV4-2; CDR3nt: TGTGCCAGCAGCCAAGTGACCCCCGGGACAAATCAGCCCCAGCATTTT; CDR3aa: CASSQVTPGTNQPQHF
j_gene: TRBJ1-4; d_gene: TRBD1; abundance: many; v_gene: TRBV18; CDR3nt: TGTGCCAGCTCACCTACTTTTGGGACAGGGGTTAGGTCAACTAATGAAAAACTGTTTTTT; CDR3aa: CASSPTFGTGVRSTNEKLFF
j_gene: TRBJ1-5; d_gene: NA; abundance: many; v_gene: TRBV7-2; CDR3nt: TGTGCCAGCAGCCAGGACAGCTCCAATCAGCCCCAGCATTTT; CDR3aa: CASSQDSSNQPQHF
j_gene: TRBJ1-1; d_gene: NA; abundance: many; v_gene: TRBV12-3/TRBV12-4; CDR3nt: TGTGCCAGCAGTTTAAGCAGCCTGAACACTGAAGCTTTCTTT; CDR3aa: CASSLSSLNTEAFF
j_gene: TRBJ2-7; d_gene: NA; abundance: many; v_gene: TRBV7-6; CDR3nt: TGTGCCAGCAGCACGCATCCGGGACTTAAAACCTACGAGCAGTACTTC; CDR3aa: CASSTHPGLKTYEQYF
j_gene: TRBJ2-3; d_gene: NA; abundance: many; v_gene: TRBV12-3/TRBV12-4; CDR3nt: TGTGCCAGCAGTTTAGCAGATACGCAGTATTTT; CDR3aa: CASSLADTQYF
j_gene: TRBJ2-3; d_gene: NA; abundance: many; v_gene: TRBV20-1; CDR3nt: TGCAGTCAGGGAATCACAGATACGCAGTATTTT; CDR3aa: CSQGITDTQYF
j_gene: TRBJ2-3; d_gene: TRBD2; abundance: many; v_gene: TRBV2; CDR3nt: TGTGCCAGCAGGAAACTAGCGGGGGGCACAGATACGCAGTATTTT; CDR3aa: CASRKLAGGTDTQYF
j_gene: TRBJ1-2; d_gene: NA; abundance: many; v_gene: TRBV3-1; CDR3nt: TGTGCCAGCAGCCAAGAGGGCCGGGACGGCTACACCTTC; CDR3aa: CASSQEGRDGYTF
j_gene: TRBJ1-5; d_gene: NA; abundance: many; v_gene: TRBV29-1; CDR3nt: TGCAGCCCACGACCTGGGTGTATGTGGGATCAGCCCCAGCATTTT; CDR3aa: CSPRPGCMWDQPQHF
j_gene: TRBJ2-1; d_gene: TRBD2; abundance: NA; v_gene: TRBV10-3; CDR3nt: TGTGCCATCAGACTGACTAGCGGGGGGAACTACAATGAGCAGTTCTTC; CDR3aa: CAIRLTSGGNYNEQFF
j_gene: TRBJ1-1; d_gene: TRBD1; abundance: NA; v_gene: TRBV3-1; CDR3nt: TGTGCCAGCAGCCAAGGACAGGGTAGGTCTGAAGCTTTCTTT; CDR3aa: CASSQGQGRSEAFF
j_gene: TRBJ2-7; d_gene: NA; abundance: many; v_gene: TRBV12-3/TRBV12-4; CDR3nt: TGTGCCAGCAGCCGGACCGTGGGTTCCGAGCAGTACTTC; CDR3aa: CASSRTVGSEQYF
j_gene: TRBJ2-6; d_gene: NA; abundance: many; v_gene: TRBV12-3/TRBV12-4; CDR3nt: TGTGCCAGCAGTCCTCAGGGAGGGGGCTCTGGGGCCAACGTCCTGACTTTC; CDR3aa: CASSPQGGGSGANVLTF
j_gene: TRBJ2-1; d_gene: TRBD1; abundance: many; v_gene: TRBV7-8; CDR3nt: TGTGCCAGCAGAAGTCGATGGGCAGGGGGTCCCTACAATGAGCAGTTCTTC; CDR3aa: CASRSRWAGGPYNEQFF